The present T cell receptor beta chain was sequenced within a study of blood T cell repertoires in COVID-19. Here immunoSEQ multiplex PCR was the method, and the copy in TCRdb shows in-frame clones only, minus some. Of about 60,000 clones in the sample, around four fifths are singletons; the top ten hold 10%. Trimming took off 4 bases at V and 6 bases at J, with 27 bases between the two ends. The CDR3 contains 18 residues. From germline, CDR1 is SGHVS and CDR2 FNYEAQ. The sequencing input was peripheral blood. V is TRBV7-6 and J is TRBJ1-2; perhaps TRBD1 as D (6 bases). This TCR was sampled from a man between 25 and 39 years old with COVID-19, enrolled during active disease. The CDR3 sequence: CASSSAGSDQGYFDGYTF. The CDR3 DNA is TGTGCCAGCAGCTCCGCAGGATCGGATCAGGGGTATTTTGATGGCTACACCTTC. Full variable domain (outside the CDR3, taken from reference TRBV7-6 and TRBJ1-2): GAGVSQSPRYKVTKRGQDVALRCDPISGHVSLYWYRQALGQGPEFLTYFNYEAQQDKSGLPNDRFSAERPEGSISTLTIQRTEQRDSAMYRCASSSAGSDQGYFDGYTFGSGTRLTVV.